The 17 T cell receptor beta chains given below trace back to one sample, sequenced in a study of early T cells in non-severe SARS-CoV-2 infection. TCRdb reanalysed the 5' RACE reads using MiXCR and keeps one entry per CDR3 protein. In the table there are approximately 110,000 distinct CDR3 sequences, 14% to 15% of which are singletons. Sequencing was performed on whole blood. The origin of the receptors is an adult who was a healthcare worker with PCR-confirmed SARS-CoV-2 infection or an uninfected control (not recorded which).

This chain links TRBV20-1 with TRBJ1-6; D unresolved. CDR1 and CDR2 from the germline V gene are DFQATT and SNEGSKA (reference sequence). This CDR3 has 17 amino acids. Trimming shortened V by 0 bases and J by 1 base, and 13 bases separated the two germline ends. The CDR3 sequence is CSAREGGIGSYNSPLHF. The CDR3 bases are TGCAGTGCTAGAGAGGGAGGTATCGGATCCTATAATTCACCCCTCCACTTT.

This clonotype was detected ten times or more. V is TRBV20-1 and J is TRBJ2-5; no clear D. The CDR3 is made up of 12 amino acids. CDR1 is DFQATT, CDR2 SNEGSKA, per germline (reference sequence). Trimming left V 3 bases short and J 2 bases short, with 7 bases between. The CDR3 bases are TGCAGTGCTAGTCTGGGTCAAGAGACCCAGTACTTC. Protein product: CSASLGQETQYF.

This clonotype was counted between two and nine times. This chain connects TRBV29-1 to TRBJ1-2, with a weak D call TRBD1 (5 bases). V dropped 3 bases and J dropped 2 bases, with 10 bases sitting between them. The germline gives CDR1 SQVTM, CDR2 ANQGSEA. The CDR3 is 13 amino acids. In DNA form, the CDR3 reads TGCAGCGTTGAGGGGGATGTCAACTATGGCTACACCTTC. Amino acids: CSVEGDVNYGYTF.

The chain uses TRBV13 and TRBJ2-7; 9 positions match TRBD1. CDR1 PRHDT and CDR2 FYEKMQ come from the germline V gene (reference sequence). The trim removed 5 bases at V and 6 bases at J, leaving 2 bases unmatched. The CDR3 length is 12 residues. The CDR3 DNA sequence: TGTGCCAGCAGCCCGACAGGGGGCGAGCAGTACTTC. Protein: CASSPTGGEQYF.

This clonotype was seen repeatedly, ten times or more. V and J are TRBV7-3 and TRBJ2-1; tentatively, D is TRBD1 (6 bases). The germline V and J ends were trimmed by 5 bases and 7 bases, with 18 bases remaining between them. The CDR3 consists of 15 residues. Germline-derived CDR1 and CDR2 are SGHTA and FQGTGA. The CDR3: CASSTAVGHRNEQFF. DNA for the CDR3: TGTGCCAGCAGCACCGCAGTGGGACACCGGAATGAGCAGTTCTTC.

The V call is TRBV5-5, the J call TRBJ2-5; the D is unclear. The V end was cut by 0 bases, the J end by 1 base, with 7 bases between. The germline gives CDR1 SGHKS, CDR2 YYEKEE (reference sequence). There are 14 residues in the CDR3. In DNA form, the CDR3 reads TGTGCCAGCAGCTTGGGGCCGATCCAAGAGACCCAGTACTTC. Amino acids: CASSLGPIQETQYF.

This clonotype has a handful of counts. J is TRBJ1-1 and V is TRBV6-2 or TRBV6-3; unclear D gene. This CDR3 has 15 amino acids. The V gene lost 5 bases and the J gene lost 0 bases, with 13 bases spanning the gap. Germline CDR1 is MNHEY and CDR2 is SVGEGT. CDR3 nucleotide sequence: TGTGCCAGCAGTCAAACCGGCGTAATGAACACTGAAGCTTTCTTT. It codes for CASSQTGVMNTEAFF.

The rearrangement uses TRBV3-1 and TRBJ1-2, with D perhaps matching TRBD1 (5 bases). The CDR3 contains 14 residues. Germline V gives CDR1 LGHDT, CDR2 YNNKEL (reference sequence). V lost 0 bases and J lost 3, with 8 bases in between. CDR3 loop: CASSQERGDYGYTF. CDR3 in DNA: TGTGCCAGCAGCCAAGAGCGGGGGGACTATGGCTACACCTTC. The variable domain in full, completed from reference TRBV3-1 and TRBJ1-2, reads DTAVSQTPKYLVTQMGNDKSIKCEQNLGHDTMYWYKQDSKKFLKIMFSYNNKELIINETVPNRFSPKSPDKAHLNLHINSLELGDSAVYFCASSQERGDYGYTFGSGTRLTVV.

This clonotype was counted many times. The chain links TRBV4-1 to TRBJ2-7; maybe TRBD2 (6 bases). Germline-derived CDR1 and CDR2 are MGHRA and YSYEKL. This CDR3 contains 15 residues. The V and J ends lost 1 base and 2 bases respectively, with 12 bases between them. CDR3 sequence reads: CASSQVWRGPYEQYF. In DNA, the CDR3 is TGCGCCAGCAGCCAAGTCTGGCGGGGTCCCTACGAGCAGTACTTC.

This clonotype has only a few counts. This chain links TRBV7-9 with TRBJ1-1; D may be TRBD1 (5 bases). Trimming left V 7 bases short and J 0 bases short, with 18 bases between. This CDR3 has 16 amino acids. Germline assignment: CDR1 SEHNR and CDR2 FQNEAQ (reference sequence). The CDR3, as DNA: TGTGCCAGCAACCCACCGGGACGACTTATGAACACTGAAGCTTTCTTT. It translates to CASNPPGRLMNTEAFF. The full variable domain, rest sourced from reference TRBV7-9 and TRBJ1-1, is DTGVSQNPRHKITKRGQNVTFRCDPISEHNRLYWYRQTLGQGPEFLTYFQNEAQLEKSRLLSDRFSAERPKGSFSTLEIQRTEQGDSAMYLCASNPPGRLMNTEAFFGQGTRLTVV.

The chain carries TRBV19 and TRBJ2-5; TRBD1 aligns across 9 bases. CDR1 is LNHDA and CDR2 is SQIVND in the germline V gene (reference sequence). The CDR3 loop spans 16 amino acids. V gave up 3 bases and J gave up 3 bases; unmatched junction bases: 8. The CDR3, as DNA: TGTGCCAGTAGTATGCTCCCGGGACAGGGTAAAGAGACCCAGTACTTC. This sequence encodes CASSMLPGQGKETQYF. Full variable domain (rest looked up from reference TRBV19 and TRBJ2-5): DGGITQSPKYLFRKEGQNVTLSCEQNLNHDAMYWYRQDPGQGLRLIYYSQIVNDFQKGDIAEGYSVSREKKESFPLTVTSAQKNPTAFYLCASSMLPGQGKETQYFGPGTRLLVL.

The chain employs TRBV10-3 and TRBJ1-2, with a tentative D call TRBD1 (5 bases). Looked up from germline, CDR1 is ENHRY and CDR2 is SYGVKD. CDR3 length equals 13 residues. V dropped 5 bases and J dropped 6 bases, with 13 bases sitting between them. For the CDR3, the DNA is TGTGCCATCAGTTGGGACGACGAGAATGGCTACACCTTC. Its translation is CAISWDDENGYTF.

DNA of the CDR3: TGTGCCAGCAGTTGGGGGATCTCTGGGGCCAACGTCCTGACTTTC. Protein: CASSWGISGANVLTF. The chain has TRBV11-2 and TRBJ2-6, with D tentatively TRBD1 or TRBD2 (5 bases each). Per germline, CDR1 SGHAT and CDR2 FQNNGV. The CDR3 contains 15 residues. V was trimmed by 6 bases and J by 0 bases, leaving 9 bases between them.

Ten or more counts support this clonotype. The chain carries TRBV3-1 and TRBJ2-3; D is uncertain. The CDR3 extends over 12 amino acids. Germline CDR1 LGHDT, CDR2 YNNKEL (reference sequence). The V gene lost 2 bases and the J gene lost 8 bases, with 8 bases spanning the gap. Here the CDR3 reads CASSQSVSTQYF. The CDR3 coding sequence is TGTGCCAGCAGCCAATCCGTTAGTACGCAGTATTTT.

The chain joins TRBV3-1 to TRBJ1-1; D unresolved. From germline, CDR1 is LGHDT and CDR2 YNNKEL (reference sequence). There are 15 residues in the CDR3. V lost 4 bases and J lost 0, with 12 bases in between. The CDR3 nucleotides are TGTGCCAGCAGCCTAAGACCGGTTATGAACACTGAAGCTTTCTTT. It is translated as CASSLRPVMNTEAFF.

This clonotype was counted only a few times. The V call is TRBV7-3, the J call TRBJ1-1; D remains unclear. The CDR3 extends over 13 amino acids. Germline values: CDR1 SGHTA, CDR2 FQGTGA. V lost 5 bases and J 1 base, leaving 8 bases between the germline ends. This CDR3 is CASSRDQNTEAFF. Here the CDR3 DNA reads TGTGCCAGCAGCCGAGACCAGAACACTGAAGCTTTCTTT.

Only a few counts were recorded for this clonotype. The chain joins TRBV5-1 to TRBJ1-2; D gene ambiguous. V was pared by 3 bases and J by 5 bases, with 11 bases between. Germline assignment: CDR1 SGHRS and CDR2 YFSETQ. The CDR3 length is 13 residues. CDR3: CASSSGKTYGYTF. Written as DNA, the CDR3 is TGCGCCAGCAGCTCAGGAAAAACTTATGGCTACACCTTC.